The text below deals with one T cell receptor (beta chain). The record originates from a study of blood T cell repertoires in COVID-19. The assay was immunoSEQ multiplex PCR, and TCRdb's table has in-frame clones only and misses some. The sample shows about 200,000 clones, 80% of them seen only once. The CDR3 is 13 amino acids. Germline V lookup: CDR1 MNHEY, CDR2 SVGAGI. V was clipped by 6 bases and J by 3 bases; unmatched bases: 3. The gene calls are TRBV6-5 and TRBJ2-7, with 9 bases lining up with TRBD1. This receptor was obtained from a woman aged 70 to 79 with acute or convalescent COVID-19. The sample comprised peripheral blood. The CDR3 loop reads CASSRDRDYEQYF. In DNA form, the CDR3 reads TGTGCCAGCAGCCGGGACAGGGACTACGAGCAGTACTTC.